This T cell receptor beta chain was obtained from a study of blood T cell repertoires in COVID-19. Study information: The United States, Italy and Spain supplied acute and convalescent COVID-19 samples.

Germline-derived CDR1 and CDR2 are LGHDT and YNNKEL (reference sequence). The trim removed 8 bases at V and 2 bases at J, leaving 2 bases unmatched. This CDR3 region has 13 residues. The Seattle patients, enrolled during active infection, were followed longitudinally. Original processing methods: Estimation of nucleated cell counts relied on the amplification of reference gene primers. Sequencing was performed with immunoSEQ multiplex PCR; in TCRdb, only in-frame clones are kept and a portion is missing. V and J calls plus clone size are reproduced from that table; the DNA served to infer D and trimming. The sample holds about 160,000 clones; roughly 80% are singletons and the top ten take more than 6%.

Sequenced input: peripheral blood. This chain links TRBV3-1 (or the pseudogene TRBV3-2) with TRBJ2-2; 7 bases align to TRBD1. This TCR came from a woman in her thirties or forties with COVID-19, enrolled during active disease. CDR3: CASRQGNTGELFF. The CDR3 coding sequence is TGTGCCAGCCGACAGGGCAACACCGGGGAGCTGTTTTTT.